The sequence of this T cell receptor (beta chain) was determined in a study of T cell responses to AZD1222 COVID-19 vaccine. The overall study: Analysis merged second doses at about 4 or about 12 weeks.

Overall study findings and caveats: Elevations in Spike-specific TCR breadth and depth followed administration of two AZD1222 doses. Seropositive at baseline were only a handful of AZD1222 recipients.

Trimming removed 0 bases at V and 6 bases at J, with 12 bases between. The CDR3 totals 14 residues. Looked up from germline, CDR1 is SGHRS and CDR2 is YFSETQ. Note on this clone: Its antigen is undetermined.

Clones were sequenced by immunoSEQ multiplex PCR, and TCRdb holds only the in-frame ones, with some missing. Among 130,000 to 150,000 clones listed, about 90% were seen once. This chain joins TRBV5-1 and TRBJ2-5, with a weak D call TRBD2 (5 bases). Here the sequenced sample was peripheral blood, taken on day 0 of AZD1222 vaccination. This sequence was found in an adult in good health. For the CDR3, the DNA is TGCGCCAGCAGCTTGGAGGTGGGAGAGAAGACCCAGTACTTC. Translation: CASSLEVGEKTQYF.